This record concerns one T cell receptor beta chain sequence. The record originates from a study of cytotoxic CD8 clonotypes in ibrutinib-treated CLL. Data came from immunoSEQ multiplex PCR; TCRdb stores just in-frame clones and leaves some out. The profile covers tens of thousands of clones, with approximately 71% appearing a single time and about 39% taken by the ten largest. Genomic DNA (around 2 micrograms) was obtained from cryopreserved PBMCs for construction of TCR beta libraries. V was pared by 7 bases and J by 4 bases, with 16 bases between. Germline V gives CDR1 LNHDA, CDR2 SQIVND (reference sequence). The CDR3 has 14 residues.

The rearrangement joins TRBV19 to TRBJ1-1; tentatively, D is TRBD1 (6 bases). The TCR was taken from a human donor with chronic lymphocytic leukemia. Sample: PBMCs, taken after 12 months of ibrutinib treatment. The DNA for the CDR3 is TGTGCCAGTATGCTGGGGGCAGGGGCCACTGAAGCTTTCTTT. Encoded protein: CASMLGAGATEAFF.